The 23 T cell receptor beta chains in this list originate from one sample, sequenced in a study of shared clonotypes between healthy human individuals. Profiling relied on immunoSEQ multiplex PCR, and the TCRdb table lists in-frame clones only, not all of them. The repertoire holds 550,000 to 700,000 clones, with 73% as singletons. Sample: memory CD4+ T cells sorted from blood. Specified subset: CD45RA-negative fraction. The receptors derive from a woman younger than 45 in good health.

This clone occurred a few times. The chain combines TRBV7-8 with TRBJ2-1; 7 nucleotides match TRBD2. The CDR3 is 16 amino acids. Germline-derived CDR1 and CDR2 are SGHVS and FQNEAQ. With 1 base clipped from V and 1 base from J, the junction kept 4 bases outside the gene matches. The CDR3 loop is CASSLGGSRSYNEQFF. CDR3 sequence (DNA): TGTGCCAGCAGCTTAGGCGGGAGTCGTTCCTACAATGAGCAGTTCTTC.

The chain couples TRBV2 to TRBJ2-3; D is ambiguous. The CDR3 spans 14 residues. Germline V CDR1 and CDR2: SNHLY, FYNNEI. V lost 5 bases and J 6 bases, leaving 15 bases between the germline ends. The CDR3 region is CASSPSTLGDTQYF. The CDR3 DNA reads as TGTGCCAGCAGTCCGTCGACCCTCGGGGATACGCAGTATTTT.

The chain couples TRBV2 to TRBJ2-7; 7 nucleotides line up with TRBD2. V lost 5 bases, J lost 6 bases, and 13 bases stayed unmatched. CDR3 length: 15 amino acids. CDR1 is SNHLY, CDR2 FYNNEI, per germline. CDR3 bases: TGTGCCAGCAGTCCAGGACTAGACTATCTGAGCGAGCAGTACTTC. Translating gives CASSPGLDYLSEQYF. The variable domain in full, completed from reference TRBV2 and TRBJ2-7, reads EPEVTQTPSHQVTQMGQEVILRCVPISNHLYFYWYRQILGQKVEFLVSFYNNEISEKSEIFDDQFSVERPDGSNFTLKIRSTKLEDSAMYFCASSPGLDYLSEQYFGPGTRLTVT.

The chain combines TRBV5-1 with TRBJ1-1, with unresolved D. The germline gives CDR1 SGHRS, CDR2 YFSETQ. CDR3 size: 15 residues. Trimming left V 0 bases short and J 2 bases short, with 11 bases between. DNA for the CDR3: TGCGCCAGCAGCTTGGGGCGGGATTTAAACACTGAAGCTTTCTTT. Residues: CASSLGRDLNTEAFF.

V is TRBV6-1 and J is TRBJ2-2; 8 bases line up with TRBD2. V dropped 7 bases and J dropped 4; count of bases not matched to a gene: 8. The CDR3 contains 15 residues. Per the germline V gene, CDR1 is MNHNS and CDR2 is SASEGT. Written as DNA, the CDR3 is TGTGCCAGCAATATCGGCGGGAGGAGCACCGGGGAGCTGTTTTTT. Residues: CASNIGGRSTGELFF.

V usage is TRBV5-7 and J usage is TRBJ2-1; a possible D gene is TRBD2 (6 bases). TRBV5-7 is reported as an ORF; its role is uncertain. V lost 0 bases, J lost 4 bases, and 14 bases lay in between. This CDR3 comprises 16 residues. CDR3 DNA sequence: TGTGCCAGCAGCTTGGTCGCGCGGGAAAGATACAATGAGCAGTTCTTC. Translated: CASSLVARERYNEQFF.

The chain combines TRBV7-7 with TRBJ2-1; possibly TRBD1 for D (5 bases). Germline-derived CDR1 and CDR2 are SSHAT and FNYEAQ (reference sequence). Trimming stripped 1 base from V and 9 bases from J, with 13 bases between. The CDR3 length is 14 residues. The CDR3 is CASSLGPLGVEQFF. CDR3 nucleotide sequence: TGTGCCAGCAGCTTAGGCCCCCTAGGGGTTGAGCAGTTCTTC.

This rearrangement joins TRBV19 to TRBJ2-7; a possible D gene is TRBD1 (6 bases). V dropped 5 bases and J dropped 0 bases, with 8 bases sitting between them. CDR1 is LNHDA, CDR2 SQIVND, per germline (reference sequence). This CDR3 contains 13 residues. Written as DNA, the CDR3 is TGTGCCAGTAGTCGGGACACCTCCTACGAGCAGTACTTC. Amino acid sequence: CASSRDTSYEQYF.

The chain employs TRBV2 and TRBJ2-1; D assignment may be TRBD1 or TRBD2 (5 bases each). The CDR3 has 14 residues. Germline CDR1 is SNHLY and CDR2 is FYNNEI. Deletions cut 8 bases from V and 1 base from J, with 12 bases between. CDR3 bases: TGTGCCAGCGGGACGCGGGCATCCTACAATGAGCAGTTCTTC. Translating gives CASGTRASYNEQFF.

This sequence joins TRBV2 and TRBJ2-6; D unclear. Germline CDR1 and CDR2: SNHLY and FYNNEI. The CDR3 spans 16 residues. Trimming shortened V by 3 bases and J by 0 bases, and 9 bases separated the two germline ends. This CDR3 reads CASSDPGSSGANVLTF. The CDR3 nucleotides are TGTGCCAGCAGTGATCCAGGTTCCTCTGGGGCCAACGTCCTGACTTTC.

The chain is built from TRBV7-2 and TRBJ1-2, with TRBD1 matching 7 bases. In germline, CDR1 is SGHTA, CDR2 FQGNSA. The CDR3 has 15 amino acids. The J segment lost 7 bases and the V segment lost 4 bases, leaving 12 bases of the junction unmatched. Written as DNA, the CDR3 is TGTGCCAGCAGCTCGAGACAGGGTTCAAGAAGTGGCTACACCTTC. This sequence encodes CASSSRQGSRSGYTF. The full variable domain, in which reference TRBV7-2 and TRBJ1-2 provide the parts outside the CDR3, is GAGVSQSPSNKVTEKGKDVELRCDPISGHTALYWYRQSLGQGLEFLIYFQGNSAPDKSGLPSDRFSAERTGGSVSTLTIQRTQQEDSAVYLCASSSRQGSRSGYTFGSGTRLTVV.

The gene calls are TRBV29-1 and TRBJ2-7, with 9 bases lining up with TRBD1. CDR1 SQVTM and CDR2 ANQGSEA come from the germline V gene. The CDR3 length is 15 residues. The J segment lost 6 bases and the V segment lost 6 bases, leaving 15 bases of the junction unmatched. This CDR3 is CSVRNRATGGGEQYF. In DNA form, the CDR3 reads TGCAGCGTCCGAAACCGGGCTACAGGGGGCGGCGAGCAGTACTTC.

Concerning this clone itself: A much larger clonotype is one base distant, so this may be a read error. The chain combines TRBV27 with TRBJ2-5; no clear D gene. Trimming pared 0 bases from V and 1 base from J, leaving 3 bases between. Germline V gene data show CDR1 as MNHEY and CDR2 as SMNVEV (reference sequence). This CDR3 is 13 amino acids long. The CDR3 DNA reads as TGTGCCAGCAGTTTATCGAGCCAAGAGACCCAGTACTTC. Translation gives CASSLSSQETQYF.

This clone was found a few times. V is TRBV30 and J is TRBJ1-2; maybe TRBD1 (6 bases). The CDR3 sequence is 12 residues long. The germline V and J ends were trimmed by 8 bases and 1 base, with 11 bases remaining between them. Germline-derived CDR1 and CDR2 are GTSNPN and SVGIG (reference sequence). CDR3 amino acids: CAGNRVNYGYTF. DNA of the CDR3: TGTGCCGGAAACAGGGTTAACTATGGCTACACCTTC.

This clone was detected a few times. At the DNA level, this CDR3 is encoded by other sequences in the same sample as well. The CDR3 sequence is CASSFSSGAYNEQFF. In DNA form, the CDR3 reads TGCGCCAGCAGCTTCTCTAGCGGGGCTTACAATGAGCAGTTCTTC. The genes are TRBV5-1 and TRBJ2-1; the match to TRBD2 covers 9 bases. With 2 bases clipped from V and 4 bases from J, the junction kept 4 bases outside the gene matches. Germline assignment: CDR1 SGHRS and CDR2 YFSETQ. The CDR3 spans 15 residues.

This clone was detected a few times. The J gene is TRBJ2-3, the V gene TRBV28, with TRBD2 matching 8 bases. CDR1 and CDR2 (germline): MDHEN, SYDVKM. Losses at the gene ends were 5 bases for V and 4 bases for J; bases not matched to a gene: 8. This CDR3 spans 15 amino acids. This CDR3 is CASSVAGSKADTQYF. CDR3 sequence (DNA): TGTGCCAGCAGTGTAGCGGGATCGAAAGCAGATACGCAGTATTTT.

The rearrangement uses TRBV14 and TRBJ2-5, with unresolved D. V shed 2 bases and J shed 1 base, with 8 bases lying between them. The CDR3 is 14 amino acids. Germline lookup yields CDR1 SGHDN and CDR2 FVKESK. In nucleotides, the CDR3 is TGTGCCAGCAGCCAATCGAGTACCCAAGAGACCCAGTACTTC. It translates to CASSQSSTQETQYF.

The chain has TRBV10-3 and TRBJ1-2; D gene ambiguous. The CDR3 is made up of 14 amino acids. Trimming removed 4 bases from V and 8 bases from J, with 17 bases in between. Looked up from germline, CDR1 is ENHRY and CDR2 is SYGVKD. Written as DNA, the CDR3 is TGTGCCATCAGTGCCCTTACAGAGGCGGACGGCTACACCTTC. It specifies CAISALTEADGYTF.

The chain combines TRBV7-6 with TRBJ2-6; 9 nucleotides match TRBD1. There are 17 residues in the CDR3. Germline trimming cut 5 bases from V and 2 bases from J; bases unmatched to any gene: 7. Germline loops: CDR1 SGHVS, CDR2 FNYEAQ. In DNA form, the CDR3 reads TGTGCCAGCAGCCACACAGGGGGCACGACTGGGGCCAACGTCCTGACTTTC. It encodes CASSHTGGTTGANVLTF.

The rearrangement joins TRBV28 to TRBJ2-1; 12 nucleotides match TRBD2. With V trimmed by 7 bases and J by 4 bases, 11 bases remained unmatched. This CDR3 has 17 amino acids. CDR1 is MDHEN and CDR2 is SYDVKM in the germline V gene. The CDR3 bases are TGTGCCAGCACGCCCCGACTAGCGGGAGTTAAATACAATGAGCAGTTCTTC. Its translation is CASTPRLAGVKYNEQFF. The variable domain in full, completed from reference TRBV28 and TRBJ2-1, reads DVKVTQSSRYLVKRTGEKVFLECVQDMDHENMFWYRQDPGLGLRLIYFSYDVKMKEKGDIPEGYSVSREKKERFSLILESASTNQTSMYLCASTPRLAGVKYNEQFFGPGTRLTVL.

The chain has TRBV7-9 and TRBJ1-2; the D gene is possibly TRBD1 (6 bases). V lost 5 bases and J lost 0, with 19 bases in between. Germline values: CDR1 SEHNR, CDR2 FQNEAQ (reference sequence). The CDR3 totals 17 residues. CDR3 amino acids: CASSLDLGQSANYGYTF. The CDR3 DNA sequence: TGTGCCAGCAGCCTAGACCTCGGACAGTCAGCTAACTATGGCTACACCTTC. The whole variable domain, remainder taken from reference TRBV7-9 and TRBJ1-2, is DTGVSQNPRHKITKRGQNVTFRCDPISEHNRLYWYRQTLGQGPEFLTYFQNEAQLEKSRLLSDRFSAERPKGSFSTLEIQRTEQGDSAMYLCASSLDLGQSANYGYTFGSGTRLTVV.

This sequence joins TRBV5-4 and TRBJ2-6; D uncertain. This CDR3 contains 14 residues. V dropped 0 bases and J dropped 3 bases, with 4 bases sitting between them. Per germline, CDR1 SGHNT and CDR2 YYREEE (reference sequence). CDR3 in DNA: TGTGCCAGCAGCTTGGAAAGTGGGGCCAACGTCCTGACTTTC. It specifies CASSLESGANVLTF.

This rearrangement joins TRBV11-2 to TRBJ1-1, with 10 bases lining up with TRBD1. The CDR3 has 15 amino acids. Trimming at V came to 4 bases and at J to 5 bases, leaving 7 bases not matched to a gene. The germline V gene encodes CDR1 SGHAT and CDR2 FQNNGV. The CDR3 sequence: CASSSWDRGVTEAFF. DNA of the CDR3: TGTGCCAGCAGCTCGTGGGACAGGGGAGTGACTGAAGCTTTCTTT.